This T cell receptor (beta chain) was identified during a study of Ad26.COV2.S vaccination and SARS-CoV-2 variants (TCRdb year 2021). As for the study more broadly: Vaccine-arm donors were drawn from COV1001, a multicentre, randomized, double-blind, placebo-controlled phase I-IIa trial of Ad26.COV2.S in healthy adults. Ad26.COV2.S was administered intramuscularly at a dose of 5x10^10 or 1x10^11 viral particles, either as one shot or as two shots given 56 days apart. TCRbeta repertoire sequencing served as the tool for gauging how specific and how broad the SARS-CoV-2-reactive T cell receptors were following Ad26.COV2.S vaccination. A total of around 32 samples were included in the TCR-sequenced set, comprising around 19 Ad26.COV2.S vaccine recipients, 5 placebo recipients and 8 SARS-CoV-2 convalescent individuals. Participants in the trial were split at random into five groups of five each, receiving low-dose or high-dose Ad26.COV2.S once or twice, or else placebo on both occasions. Blinding of investigators to trial group allocation was maintained during experiments and outcome assessment. Results and caveats for the whole study, not just this receptor: After vaccination, substantial breadth of spike-specific CD8+ and CD4+ T cell responses was reported. The authors noted that the TCR breadth and depth analyses may have underestimated total T cell responses. The study lacked the statistical power to compare responses across vaccine doses or regimens. Ad26.COV2.S recipients had higher spike-specific TCR breadth than placebo recipients (P = 0.0014). Vaccine and placebo recipients had similar non-spike TCR breadth, a finding consistent with the vaccine containing only spike.

TCRbeta CDR3 regions were sequenced with the immunoSEQ Assay. After extraction, genomic DNA underwent amplification by bias-controlled multiplex PCR, followed by high-throughput sequencing. Processing in the source paper ran as follows. To quantify the absolute abundance of every unique TCRbeta CDR3 region, sequences were collapsed and filtered. T cell fraction was estimated by normalizing TCRbeta template counts to usable DNA, with usable DNA measured through amplification of reference genes found in all nucleated cells. Repertoire TCRs were annotated as SARS-CoV-2-specific by exact matching of V gene, CDR3 amino acid sequence and J gene to a known reactive TCR set. The reference SARS-CoV-2 TCR set was obtained from MIRA and was filtered for enrichment in COVID-19-positive ImmuneCODE repertoires, whereby public or cross-reactive TCRs were removed. Using the MIRA antigens, annotated TCRs were further analysed by specific ORF or by position within an ORF. Breadth was defined as the number of annotated unique rearrangements divided by the total number of unique productive rearrangements, and depth was defined as the summed frequency of the annotated unique rearrangements. Two-sided Wilcoxon rank-sum tests were used to compare TCR breadth between groups. TCRdb's version of the immuneACCESS table is confined to in-frame rearrangements and falls short of the full clone set. An unresolved V gene accounts for under half of the shortfall where checked; the remainder is of unknown origin. The V and J calls and clone size were taken over from that table, and D and trimming were inferred from the DNA. Counted in this sample were about 380,000 clones; approximately 83% of them appeared once. In total, the top ten clones hold 7% to 9.5% of the sample.

The CDR1 and CDR2 encoded by the germline V gene are MGHDK and SYGVNS. CDR3 length: 13 amino acids, cysteine to phenylalanine. The DNA shown is the 39-base CDR3, in frame from base 1. V loses 7 bases, J loses 1 base, and the germline ends lie 10 bases apart. About this clone: There is no known antigen for this receptor. The sample holds no much larger clone one base away, and base qualities are not on file.

The intended sense of this specimen's treatment or condition label: 15 to 20 received Ad26.COV2.S at low or high dose, single or two shots; roughly 5 received placebo; per-sample allocation not given. For vaccine and placebo recipients, the sequenced repertoires came from samples collected on day 63 after the first injection. Between 29 July and 7 August 2020, Cohort 1b enrolled some 25 adults aged 18-55 years at one site in Boston, USA. Ad26.COV2.S consisted of a replication-incompetent adenovirus type 26 vector by which a prefusion-stabilized SARS-CoV-2 spike protein from the original Wuhan strain was expressed.

This sequence uses TRBV25-1 and TRBJ1-1, with the D gene uncertain. The TCR was taken from a person between 18 and 65 years old who received the Ad26.COV2.S COVID-19 vaccine or a placebo. The source was peripheral blood, collected in a trial of Ad26.COV2.S vaccine versus placebo. CDR3 reads: CASMGGWNTEAFF. The DNA reads TGTGCCAGCATGGGTGGGTGGAACACTGAAGCTTTCTTT.